The subject of this entry is one T cell receptor (beta chain). These data are taken from a study of blood T cell repertoires in COVID-19. Whole-study context: Whether acute or convalescent, the COVID-19 samples came from the United States, Italy and Spain. PBMCs, B-cell-depleted T cells, or T cells provided the cDNA or gDNA that made up the material.

The CDR3 consists of 15 residues. Trimming removed 3 bases at V and 2 bases at J, with 15 bases between. Germline CDR1 reads SQVTM; CDR2 reads ANQGSEA. The authors' processing: Scientists estimated how many nucleated cells there were by amplifying reference gene primers. The method was immunoSEQ multiplex PCR; TCRdb's version includes in-frame clones alone and lacks a portion of them. From that table come the V and J calls and clone size; the DNA was used to work out D and trimming. The sample records about 220,000 clones, more than 75% being singletons. V is TRBV29-1 and J is TRBJ2-3; weak D call: TRBD1 (6 bases). The sample comprised peripheral blood. The clonotype was recovered from a man in his fifties or sixties who had recovered from COVID-19. CDR3 nucleotide sequence: TGCAGCGTTGAGCTTACAGGGTCGCCCACAGATACGCAGTATTTT. Residues: CSVELTGSPTDTQYF.